The clone carrying this T cell receptor (beta chain) was recorded only once. Distinct nucleotide sequences in the sample also encode this CDR3. These data belong to a study of cytotoxic CD8 clonotypes in ibrutinib-treated CLL. Background on the study: Response samples were taken after a median of approximately 11 months on treatment, range 6 to 36. On average, each sample had some 250,000 productive templates and more than 75,000 productive rearrangements.

This CDR3 region has 15 residues. Germline CDR1 is MGHRA and CDR2 is YSYEKL. The V segment lost 1 base and the J segment 4 bases; nucleotides outside the gene matches: 6. TCRdb keeps only in-frame clones here, not all; method: immunoSEQ multiplex PCR. The sample holds fewer than 400,000 clones, roughly 67% seen once. The V and J genes are TRBV4-1 and TRBJ2-7; 8 bases fit TRBD1. This receptor was obtained from a human donor with chronic lymphocytic leukemia. The sequencing here drew on PBMCs, taken after 36 months of ibrutinib treatment. The CDR3 nucleotides are TGCGCCAGCAGCCAAGGAGGACAGGGATCTTACGAGCAGTACTTC. It is translated as CASSQGGQGSYEQYF.